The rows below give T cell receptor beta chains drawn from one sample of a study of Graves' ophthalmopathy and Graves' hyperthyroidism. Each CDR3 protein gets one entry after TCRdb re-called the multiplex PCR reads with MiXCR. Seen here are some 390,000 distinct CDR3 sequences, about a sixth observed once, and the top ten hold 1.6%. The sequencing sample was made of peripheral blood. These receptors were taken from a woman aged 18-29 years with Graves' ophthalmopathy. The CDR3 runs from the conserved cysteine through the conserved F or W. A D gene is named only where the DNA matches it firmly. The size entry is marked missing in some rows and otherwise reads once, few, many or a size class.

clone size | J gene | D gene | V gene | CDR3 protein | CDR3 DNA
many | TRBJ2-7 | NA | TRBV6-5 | CASSRGVTYEQYF | TGTGCCAGCAGTCGCGGCGTTACCTACGAGCAGTACTTC
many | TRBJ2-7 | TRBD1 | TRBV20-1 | CSARDGQGYYEQYF | TGCAGTGCTAGAGACGGACAGGGATACTACGAGCAGTACTTC
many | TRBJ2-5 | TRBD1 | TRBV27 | CASSLIRTGKQEETQYF | TGTGCCAGCAGTTTAATCAGGACAGGGAAACAGGAGGAGACCCAGTACTTC
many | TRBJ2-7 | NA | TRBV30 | CAWKGRGEDIGSYEQYF | TGTGCCTGGAAAGGAAGAGGCGAGGACATCGGCTCCTACGAGCAGTACTTC
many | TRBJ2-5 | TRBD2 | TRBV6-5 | CASSYTSGGGETQYF | TGTGCCAGCAGTTACACTAGCGGGGGCGGGGAGACCCAGTACTTC
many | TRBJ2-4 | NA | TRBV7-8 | CASSLGYTAKNIQYF | TGTGCCAGCAGCCTCGGATACACGGCCAAAAACATTCAGTACTTC
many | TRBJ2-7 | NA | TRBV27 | CASSSWQGGYEQYF | TGTGCCAGCAGTTCCTGGCAGGGGGGATACGAGCAGTACTTC
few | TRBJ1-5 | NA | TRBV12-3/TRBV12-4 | CASSLRAAIQGNQPQHF | TGTGCCAGCAGTTTGAGGGCCGCGATCCAGGGGAATCAGCCCCAGCATTTT
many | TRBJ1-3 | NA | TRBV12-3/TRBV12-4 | CASSLIPGNTIYF | TGTGCCAGCAGTTTGATCCCTGGAAACACCATATATTTT
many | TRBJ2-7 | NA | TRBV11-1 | CASSHIYEQYF | TGTGCCAGCAGCCACATCTACGAGCAGTACTTC
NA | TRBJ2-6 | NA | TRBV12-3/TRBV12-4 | CASTPRRVGANVLTF | TGTGCCAGCACCCCTAGAAGGGTAGGGGCCAACGTCCTGACTTTC
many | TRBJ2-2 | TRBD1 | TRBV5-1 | CASSKDRGRTGELFF | TGCGCCAGCAGTAAGGACAGGGGGCGTACCGGGGAGCTGTTTTTT
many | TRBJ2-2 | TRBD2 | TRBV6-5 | CASSRTRKAGELFF | TGTGCCAGCAGTCGGACTAGAAAGGCCGGGGAGCTGTTTTTT
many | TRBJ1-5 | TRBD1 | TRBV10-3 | CAISEFGQGDGDNQPQHF | TGTGCCATCAGTGAGTTCGGACAGGGGGACGGTGACAATCAGCCCCAGCATTTT
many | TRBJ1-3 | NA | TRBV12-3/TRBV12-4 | CASTPKGSSGNTIYF | TGTGCCAGCACCCCAAAGGGCTCCTCTGGAAACACCATATATTTT
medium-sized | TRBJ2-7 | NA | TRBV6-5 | CASSLAPAGTYEQYF | TGTGCCAGCAGTCTCGCACCGGCAGGGACCTACGAGCAGTACTTC
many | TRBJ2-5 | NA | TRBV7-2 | CASRFPSQLQETQYF | TGTGCCAGCAGATTCCCGTCCCAGCTCCAAGAGACCCAGTACTTC
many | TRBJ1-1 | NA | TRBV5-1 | CASQQGREAFF | TGCGCCAGCCAACAGGGTAGAGAAGCTTTCTTT
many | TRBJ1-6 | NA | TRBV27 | CASSLSGVPYNSPLHF | TGTGCCAGCAGTTTATCGGGGGTGCCCTATAATTCACCCCTCCACTTT
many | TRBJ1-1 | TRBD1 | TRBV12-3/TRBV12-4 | CASSLVTGEAFF | TGTGCCAGCAGTTTAGTGACAGGGGAAGCTTTCTTT
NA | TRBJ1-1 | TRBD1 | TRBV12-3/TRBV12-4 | CASRCWDRGYTEAFF | TGTGCCAGCAGATGTTGGGACAGGGGGTACACTGAAGCTTTCTTT
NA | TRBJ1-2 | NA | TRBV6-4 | CASSDGTVDGYTF | TGTGCCAGCAGTGACGGGACGGTCGATGGCTACACCTTC
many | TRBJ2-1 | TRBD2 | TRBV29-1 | CSVEDRGLAGKKISYNEQFF | TGCAGCGTTGAAGATCGGGGACTAGCGGGGAAAAAAATCTCCTACAATGAGCAGTTCTTC
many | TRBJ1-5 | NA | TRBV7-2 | CASREGIQPQHF | TGTGCCAGCAGGGAGGGAATCCAGCCCCAGCATTTT
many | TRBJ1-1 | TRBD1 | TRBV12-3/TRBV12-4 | CASSLFRGRLNTEAFF | TGTGCCAGCAGTTTATTTAGGGGGCGGTTAAACACTGAAGCTTTCTTT
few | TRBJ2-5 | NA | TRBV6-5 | CASSYSVGTGETQYF | TGTGCCAGCAGTTACTCAGTAGGGACGGGGGAGACCCAGTACTTC
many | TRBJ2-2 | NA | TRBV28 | CASSLTMEELFF | TGTGCCAGCAGTCTGACGATGGAGGAGCTGTTTTTT